The T cell receptor beta chain under discussion was sequenced for a study of T cells after yellow fever vaccination. This CDR3 has 14 amino acids. Losses at the gene ends were 0 bases for V and 12 bases for J; bases not matched to a gene: 7. Germline values: CDR1 DFQATT, CDR2 SNEGSKA (reference sequence). TCRdb reanalysed the 5' RACE reads using MiXCR and keeps one entry per CDR3 protein. The table has approximately 550,000 distinct CDR3 sequences, roughly a fifth seen once. J is TRBJ2-1 and V is TRBV20-1; 11 bases match TRBD2. The sample was PBMCs, taken 15 days after the yellow fever booster vaccination. This TCR was recovered from a man aged 25 to 40 who received the YFV17D yellow fever vaccine. Written as DNA, the CDR3 is TGCAGTGCTAGAGATTGGAGCACTAGCGGGAGGCAGTTCTTC. It codes for CSARDWSTSGRQFF.